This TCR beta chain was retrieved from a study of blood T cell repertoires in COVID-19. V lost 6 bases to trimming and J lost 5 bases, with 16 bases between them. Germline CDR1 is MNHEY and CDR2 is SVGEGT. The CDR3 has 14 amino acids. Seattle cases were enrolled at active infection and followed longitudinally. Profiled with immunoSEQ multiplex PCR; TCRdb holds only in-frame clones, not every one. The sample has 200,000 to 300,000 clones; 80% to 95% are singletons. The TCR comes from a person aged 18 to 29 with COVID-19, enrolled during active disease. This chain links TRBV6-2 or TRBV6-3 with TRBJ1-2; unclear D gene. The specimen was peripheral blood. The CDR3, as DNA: TGTGCCAGCAGCTCCCCAGCGGGTGGATATGGCTACACCTTC. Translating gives CASSSPAGGYGYTF.